This note documents a single TCR beta chain sequence. All enrollees were roughly 18 to 90 years old and from about two dozen US areas. The study assigned cohorts using participant-reported clinical history. This specimen comes from a study of blood T cell repertoires in COVID-19. The ends lost 5 bases at V and 4 bases at J; junction bases unmatched: 7. The CDR3 is 14 amino acids. Germline V gives CDR1 LNHDA, CDR2 SQIVND (reference sequence). The repertoire was sequenced with immunoSEQ multiplex PCR; TCRdb's copy has only in-frame clones and lacks some. The sample has about 150,000 clones, roughly 90% seen once.

The source material was PBMCs or T cells enriched from blood (not recorded which). The receptor's source is a woman aged 40 to 50 who had been exposed to COVID-19. V usage is TRBV19 and J usage is TRBJ1-2; TRBD1 matches at 7 bases. CDR3 bases: TGTGCCAGTAGTTTACCGGGACAGTTCTATGGCTACACCTTC. The encoded protein is CASSLPGQFYGYTF.